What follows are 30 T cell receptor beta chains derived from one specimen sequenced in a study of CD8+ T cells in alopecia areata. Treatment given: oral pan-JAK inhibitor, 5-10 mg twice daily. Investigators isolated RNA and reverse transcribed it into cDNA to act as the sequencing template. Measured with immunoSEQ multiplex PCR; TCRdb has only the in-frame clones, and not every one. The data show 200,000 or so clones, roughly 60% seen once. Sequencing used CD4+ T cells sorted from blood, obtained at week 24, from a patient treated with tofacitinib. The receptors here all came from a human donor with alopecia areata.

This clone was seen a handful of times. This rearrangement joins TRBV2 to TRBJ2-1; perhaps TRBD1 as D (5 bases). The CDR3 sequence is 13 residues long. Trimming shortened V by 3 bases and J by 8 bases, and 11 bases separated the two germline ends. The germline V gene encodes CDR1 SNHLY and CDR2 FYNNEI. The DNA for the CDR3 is TGTGCCAGCAGTGAGGGGCCCTGGGATGAGCAGTTCTTC. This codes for CASSEGPWDEQFF. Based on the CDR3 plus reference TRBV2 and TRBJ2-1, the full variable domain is EPEVTQTPSHQVTQMGQEVILRCVPISNHLYFYWYRQILGQKVEFLVSFYNNEISEKSEIFDDQFSVERPDGSNFTLKIRSTKLEDSAMYFCASSEGPWDEQFFGPGTRLTVL.

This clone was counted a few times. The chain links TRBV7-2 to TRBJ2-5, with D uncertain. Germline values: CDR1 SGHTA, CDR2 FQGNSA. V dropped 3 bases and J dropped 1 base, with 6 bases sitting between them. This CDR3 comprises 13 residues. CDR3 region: CASSFSIQETQYF. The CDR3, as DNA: TGTGCCAGCAGCTTCAGTATCCAAGAGACCCAGTACTTC.

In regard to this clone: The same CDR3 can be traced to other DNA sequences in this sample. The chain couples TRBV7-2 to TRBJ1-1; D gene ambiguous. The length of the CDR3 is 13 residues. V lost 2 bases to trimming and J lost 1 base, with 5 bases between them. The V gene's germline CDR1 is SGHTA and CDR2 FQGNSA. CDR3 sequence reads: CASSLQSNTEAFF. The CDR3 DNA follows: TGTGCCAGCAGCTTACAATCGAACACTGAAGCTTTCTTT.

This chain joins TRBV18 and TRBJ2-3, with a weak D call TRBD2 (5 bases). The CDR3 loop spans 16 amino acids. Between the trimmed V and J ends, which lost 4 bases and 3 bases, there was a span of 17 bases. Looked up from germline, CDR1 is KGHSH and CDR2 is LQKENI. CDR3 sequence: CASSLRGPDSTDTQYF. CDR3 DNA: TGTGCCAGCTCACTTAGAGGGCCGGACTCGACAGATACGCAGTATTTT.

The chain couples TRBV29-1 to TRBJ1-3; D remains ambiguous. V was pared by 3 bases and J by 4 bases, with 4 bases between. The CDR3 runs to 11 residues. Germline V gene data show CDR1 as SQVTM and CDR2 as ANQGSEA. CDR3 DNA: TGCAGCGTTGACACGGGAAACACCATATATTTT. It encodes CSVDTGNTIYF.

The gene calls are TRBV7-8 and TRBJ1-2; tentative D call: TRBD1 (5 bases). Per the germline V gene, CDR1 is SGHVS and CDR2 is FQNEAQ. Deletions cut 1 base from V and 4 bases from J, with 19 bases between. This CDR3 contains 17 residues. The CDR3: CASSLVGGTKTAYGYTF. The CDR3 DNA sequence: TGTGCCAGCAGCTTAGTCGGGGGAACAAAAACGGCCTATGGCTACACCTTC.

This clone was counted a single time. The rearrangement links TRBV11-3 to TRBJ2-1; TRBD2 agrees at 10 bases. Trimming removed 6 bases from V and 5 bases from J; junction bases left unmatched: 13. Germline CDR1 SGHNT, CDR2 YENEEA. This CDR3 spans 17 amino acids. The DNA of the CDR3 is TGTGCCAGCAGTCATCAGCTCTCTAGCGGGAGTAACAATGAGCAGTTCTTC. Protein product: CASSHQLSSGSNNEQFF.

The CDR3 DNA follows: TGTGCCTGGAGTGGTGTGGCGGGAGGGTACGAGCAGTACTTC. Protein product: CAWSGVAGGYEQYF. The chain is built from TRBV30 and TRBJ2-7; 9 nucleotides align to TRBD2. CDR1 and CDR2 from the germline V gene are GTSNPN and SVGIG (reference sequence). The CDR3 spans 14 residues. The trim removed 1 base at V and 4 bases at J, leaving 5 bases unmatched.

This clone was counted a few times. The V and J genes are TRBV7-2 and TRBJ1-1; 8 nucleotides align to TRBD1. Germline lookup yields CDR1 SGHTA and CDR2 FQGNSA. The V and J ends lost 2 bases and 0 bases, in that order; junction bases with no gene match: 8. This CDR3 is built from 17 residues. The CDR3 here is CASSLPPPGGLNTEAFF. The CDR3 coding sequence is TGTGCCAGCAGCTTACCCCCCCCAGGGGGCCTGAACACTGAAGCTTTCTTT.

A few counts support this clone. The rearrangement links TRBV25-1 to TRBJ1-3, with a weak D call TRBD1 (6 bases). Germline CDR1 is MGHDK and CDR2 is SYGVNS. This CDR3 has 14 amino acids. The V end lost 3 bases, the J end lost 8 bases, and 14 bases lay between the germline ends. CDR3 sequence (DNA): TGTGCCAGCAGTGATAATACAGGGTCGGACACCATATATTTT. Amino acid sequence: CASSDNTGSDTIYF.

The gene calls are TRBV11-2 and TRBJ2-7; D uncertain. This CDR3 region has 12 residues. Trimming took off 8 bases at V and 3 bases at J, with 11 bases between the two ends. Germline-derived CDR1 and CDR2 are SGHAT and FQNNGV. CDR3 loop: CASGNNHYEQYF. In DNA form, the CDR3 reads TGTGCCAGCGGCAACAACCACTACGAGCAGTACTTC. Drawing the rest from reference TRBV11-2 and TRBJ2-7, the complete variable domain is EAGVAQSPRYKIIEKRQSVAFWCNPISGHATLYWYQQILGQGPKLLIQFQNNGVVDDSQLPKDRFSAERLKGVDSTLKIQPAKLEDSAVYLCASGNNHYEQYFGPGTRLTVT.

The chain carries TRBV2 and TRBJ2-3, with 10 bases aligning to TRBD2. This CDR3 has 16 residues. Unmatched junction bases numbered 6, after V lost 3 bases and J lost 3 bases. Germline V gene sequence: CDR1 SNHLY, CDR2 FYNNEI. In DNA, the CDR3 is TGTGCCAGCAGTGAGGCTAGCGGGAGTTGGACAGATACGCAGTATTTT. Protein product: CASSEASGSWTDTQYF.

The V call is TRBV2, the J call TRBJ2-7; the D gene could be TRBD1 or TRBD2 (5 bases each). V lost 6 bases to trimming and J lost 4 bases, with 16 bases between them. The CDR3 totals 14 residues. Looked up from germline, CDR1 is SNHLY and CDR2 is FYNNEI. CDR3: CASSRRGPGYEQYF. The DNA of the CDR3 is TGTGCCAGCAGCCGTCGGGGCCCCGGGTACGAGCAGTACTTC.

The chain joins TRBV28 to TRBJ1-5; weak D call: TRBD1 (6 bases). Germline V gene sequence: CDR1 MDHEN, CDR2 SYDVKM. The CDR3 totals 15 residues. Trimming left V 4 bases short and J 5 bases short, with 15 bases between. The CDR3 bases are TGTGCCAGCAGTTGGAGCGCAGGGGCGCATCAGCCCCAGCATTTT. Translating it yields CASSWSAGAHQPQHF. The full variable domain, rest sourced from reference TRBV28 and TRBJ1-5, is DVKVTQSSRYLVKRTGEKVFLECVQDMDHENMFWYRQDPGLGLRLIYFSYDVKMKEKGDIPEGYSVSREKKERFSLILESASTNQTSMYLCASSWSAGAHQPQHFGDGTRLSIL.

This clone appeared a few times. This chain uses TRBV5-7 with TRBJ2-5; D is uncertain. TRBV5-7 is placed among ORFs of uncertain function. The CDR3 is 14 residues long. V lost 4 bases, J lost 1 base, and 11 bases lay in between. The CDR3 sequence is CASSLRSSQETQYF. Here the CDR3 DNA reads TGTGCCAGCAGCCTTCGGTCCAGCCAAGAGACCCAGTACTTC.

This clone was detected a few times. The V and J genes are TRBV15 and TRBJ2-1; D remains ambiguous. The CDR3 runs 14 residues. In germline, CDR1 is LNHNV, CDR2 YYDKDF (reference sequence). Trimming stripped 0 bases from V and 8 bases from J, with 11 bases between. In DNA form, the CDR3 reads TGTGCCACCAGCAGAGATGGCCGCCGCGATGAGCAGTTCTTC. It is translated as CATSRDGRRDEQFF.

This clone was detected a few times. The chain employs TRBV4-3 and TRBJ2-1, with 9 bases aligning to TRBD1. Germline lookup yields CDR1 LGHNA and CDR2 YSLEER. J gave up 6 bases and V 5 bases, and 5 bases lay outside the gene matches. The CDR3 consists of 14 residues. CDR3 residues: CASSSQGASNEQFF. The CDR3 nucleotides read TGCGCCAGCAGCTCACAGGGGGCTAGCAATGAGCAGTTCTTC.

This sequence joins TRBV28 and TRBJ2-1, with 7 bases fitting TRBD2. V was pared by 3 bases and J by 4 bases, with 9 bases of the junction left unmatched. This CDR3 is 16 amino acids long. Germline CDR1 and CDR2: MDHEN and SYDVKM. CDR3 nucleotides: TGTGCCAGCAGTTTGCGGTTAGCGGGTCTGTACAATGAGCAGTTCTTC. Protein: CASSLRLAGLYNEQFF.

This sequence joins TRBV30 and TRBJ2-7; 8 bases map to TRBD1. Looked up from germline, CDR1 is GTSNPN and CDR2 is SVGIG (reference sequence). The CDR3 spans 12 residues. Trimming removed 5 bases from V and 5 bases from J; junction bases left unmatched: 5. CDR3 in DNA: TGTGCCTGGGACAGGGGTTACAACGAGCAGTACTTC. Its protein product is CAWDRGYNEQYF.

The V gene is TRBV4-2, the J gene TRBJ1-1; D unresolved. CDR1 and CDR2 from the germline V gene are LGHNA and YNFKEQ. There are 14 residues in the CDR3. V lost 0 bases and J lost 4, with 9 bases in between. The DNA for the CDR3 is TGTGCCAGCAGCCAAGATACTGCTGCCACTGAAGCTTTCTTT. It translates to CASSQDTAATEAFF.

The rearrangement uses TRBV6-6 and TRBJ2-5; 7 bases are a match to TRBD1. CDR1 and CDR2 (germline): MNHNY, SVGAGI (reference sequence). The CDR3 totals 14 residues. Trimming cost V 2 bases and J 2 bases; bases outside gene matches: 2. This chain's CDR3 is CASSYGQAQETQYF. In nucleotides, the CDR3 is TGTGCCAGCAGTTACGGACAGGCACAAGAGACCCAGTACTTC.

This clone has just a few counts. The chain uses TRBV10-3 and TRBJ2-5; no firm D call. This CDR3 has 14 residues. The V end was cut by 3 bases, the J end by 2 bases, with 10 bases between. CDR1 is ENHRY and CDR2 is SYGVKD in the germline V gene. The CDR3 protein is CAISESAEQETQYF. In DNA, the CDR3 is TGTGCCATCAGTGAATCGGCAGAGCAAGAGACCCAGTACTTC.

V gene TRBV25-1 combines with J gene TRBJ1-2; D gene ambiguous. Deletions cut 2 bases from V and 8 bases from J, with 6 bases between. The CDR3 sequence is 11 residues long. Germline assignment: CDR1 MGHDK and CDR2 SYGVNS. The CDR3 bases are TGTGCCAGCAGTGAAGCAGTGGGCTACACCTTC. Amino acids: CASSEAVGYTF.

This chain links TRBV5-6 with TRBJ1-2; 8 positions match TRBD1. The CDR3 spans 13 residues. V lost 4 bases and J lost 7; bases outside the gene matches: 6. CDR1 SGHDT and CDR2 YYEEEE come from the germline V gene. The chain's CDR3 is CASSADRERGYTF. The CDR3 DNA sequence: TGTGCCAGCAGCGCGGACAGGGAGCGTGGCTACACCTTC.

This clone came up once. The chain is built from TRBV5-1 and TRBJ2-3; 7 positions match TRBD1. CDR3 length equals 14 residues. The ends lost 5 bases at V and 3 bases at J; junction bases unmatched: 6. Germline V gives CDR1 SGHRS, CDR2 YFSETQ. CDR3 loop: CASRGTVQTDTQYF. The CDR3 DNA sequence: TGCGCCAGCAGGGGGACAGTACAGACAGATACGCAGTATTTT. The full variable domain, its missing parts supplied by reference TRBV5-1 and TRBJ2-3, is KAGVTQTPRYLIKTRGQQVTLSCSPISGHRSVSWYQQTPGQGLQFLFEYFSETQRNKGNFPGRFSGRQFSNSRSEMNVSTLELGDSALYLCASRGTVQTDTQYFGPGTRLTVL.

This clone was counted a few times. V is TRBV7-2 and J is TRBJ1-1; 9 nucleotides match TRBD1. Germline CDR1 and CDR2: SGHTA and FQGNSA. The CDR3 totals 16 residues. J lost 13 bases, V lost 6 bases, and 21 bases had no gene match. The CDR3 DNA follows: TGTGCCAGCAGAGCGCCGGGACAGGGTCCATATGTAGGGATTTTCTTT. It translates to CASRAPGQGPYVGIFF.

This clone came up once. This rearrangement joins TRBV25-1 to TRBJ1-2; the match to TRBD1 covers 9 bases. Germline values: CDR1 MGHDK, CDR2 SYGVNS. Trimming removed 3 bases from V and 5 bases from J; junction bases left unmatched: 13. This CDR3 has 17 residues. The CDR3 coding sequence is TGTGCCAGCAGTGATGCCCGTCCGGGACAGGGTTTTTATGGCTACACCTTC. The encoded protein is CASSDARPGQGFYGYTF.

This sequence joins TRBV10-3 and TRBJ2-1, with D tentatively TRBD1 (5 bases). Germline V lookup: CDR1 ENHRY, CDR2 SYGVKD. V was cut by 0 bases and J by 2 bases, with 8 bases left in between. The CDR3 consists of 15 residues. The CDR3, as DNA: TGTGCCATCAGTGAGTCTGGACAAGCCTACAATGAGCAGTTCTTC. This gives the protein CAISESGQAYNEQFF.

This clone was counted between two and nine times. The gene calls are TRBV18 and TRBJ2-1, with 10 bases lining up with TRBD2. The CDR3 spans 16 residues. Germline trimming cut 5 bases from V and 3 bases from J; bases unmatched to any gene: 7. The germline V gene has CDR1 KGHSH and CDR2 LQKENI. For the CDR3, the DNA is TGTGCCAGCTCAGAAACCGGGACTAGCGACTACAATGAGCAGTTCTTC. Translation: CASSETGTSDYNEQFF. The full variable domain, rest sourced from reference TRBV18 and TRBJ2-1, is NAGVMQNPRHLVRRRGQEARLRCSPMKGHSHVYWYRQLPEEGLKFMVYLQKENIIDESGMPKERFSAEFPKEGPSILRIQQVVRGDSAAYFCASSETGTSDYNEQFFGPGTRLTVL.

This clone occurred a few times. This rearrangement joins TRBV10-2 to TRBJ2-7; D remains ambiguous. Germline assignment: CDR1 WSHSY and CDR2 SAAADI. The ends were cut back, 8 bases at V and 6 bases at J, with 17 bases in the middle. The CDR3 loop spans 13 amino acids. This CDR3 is CASGWMGNPEQYF. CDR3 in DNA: TGCGCCAGCGGGTGGATGGGTAACCCCGAGCAGTACTTC.